This entry lists 17 T cell receptor beta chains sequenced from one sample in a study of blood T cell repertoires in COVID-19. Clones were sequenced by immunoSEQ multiplex PCR, and TCRdb holds only the in-frame ones, with some missing. The profile shows about 400,000 clones, roughly 86% of them singletons. Sequencing used PBMCs or T cells enriched from blood (not recorded which). The receptors originated from a woman aged 40-49 years with acute COVID-19.

The rearrangement uses TRBV4-1 and TRBJ1-2; 7 positions agree with TRBD1. The CDR3 loop spans 15 amino acids. CDR1 MGHRA and CDR2 YSYEKL come from the germline V gene. V shed 6 bases, J shed 0 bases, and the junction held 7 bases outside the gene matches. In DNA form, the CDR3 reads TGCGCCAGCAGGCTGACAGGGAAAACTAACTATGGCTACACCTTC. Its protein product is CASRLTGKTNYGYTF.

The chain recombines TRBV19 with TRBJ1-3; TRBD1 aligns across 12 bases. The germline gives CDR1 LNHDA, CDR2 SQIVND (reference sequence). CDR3 length: 18 residues. V trimming: 5 bases; J trimming: 1 base; junction bases outside the gene matches: 9. The CDR3 DNA sequence: TGTGCCAGTAGTGCAACGGCGGGACAGGGGGCTTCTGGAAACACCATATATTTT. Translating gives CASSATAGQGASGNTIYF.

The chain links TRBV3-1 (or the pseudogene TRBV3-2) to TRBJ1-2; 7 bases are a match to TRBD1. The V segment lost 1 base and the J segment 8 bases; nucleotides outside the gene matches: 7. The CDR3 runs to 14 residues. Germline CDR1 is LGHDT and CDR2 is YNNKEL (reference sequence). CDR3 loop: CASSQAGTDGGYTF. The CDR3 DNA follows: TGTGCCAGCAGCCAAGCCGGGACAGACGGAGGCTACACCTTC.

This clone was seen more than once but under ten times. This chain joins TRBV5-1 and TRBJ2-3; maybe TRBD1 (5 bases). V was trimmed by 3 bases and J by 0 bases, leaving 8 bases between them. The CDR3 is 14 residues long. Germline CDR1 and CDR2: SGHRS and YFSETQ. CDR3 protein: CASSYRQSTDTQYF. CDR3 nucleotides: TGCGCCAGCAGCTACCGACAGAGCACAGATACGCAGTATTTT.

J is TRBJ1-5 and V is TRBV12-5; possible D gene TRBD1, 5 bases. This CDR3 has 14 amino acids. CDR1 and CDR2 from the germline V gene are LGHNT and FRNRAP. Trimming cost V 6 bases and J 7 bases, with 16 bases left between them. For the CDR3, the DNA is TGTGCTAGTGGCTGGGGCGGGGATGGCCAGCCCCAGCATTTT. Translation: CASGWGGDGQPQHF.

This chain links TRBV24-1 with TRBJ1-2, with TRBD1 identical over 7 bases. V trimming: 4 bases; J trimming: 4 bases; junction bases outside the gene matches: 5. The CDR3 sequence is 14 residues long. CDR1 and CDR2 (germline): KGHDR, SFDVKD. This chain's CDR3 is CATSDPDRAYGYTF. In DNA form, the CDR3 reads TGTGCCACCAGTGACCCTGACAGGGCCTATGGCTACACCTTC.

The genes are TRBV4-1 and TRBJ1-1; no reliable D call. The length of the CDR3 is 15 residues. Trimming took 1 base from V and 2 from J, leaving 11 bases between them. Germline CDR1 and CDR2: MGHRA and YSYEKL. CDR3 sequence (DNA): TGCGCCAGCAGCCAAGTGGCAGGCGATAACACTGAAGCTTTCTTT. Translation gives CASSQVAGDNTEAFF.

V is TRBV3-1 (or the pseudogene TRBV3-2) and J is TRBJ2-2, with D uncertain. Trimming stripped 2 bases from V and 1 base from J, with 11 bases between. This CDR3 contains 16 residues. Germline loops: CDR1 LGHDT, CDR2 YNNKEL (reference sequence). The CDR3 DNA reads as TGTGCCAGCAGCCAATCACAAATTAAGAACACCGGGGAGCTGTTTTTT. This codes for CASSQSQIKNTGELFF.

This clone was counted only a few times. V usage is TRBV4-1 and J usage is TRBJ2-7; 9 bases match TRBD2. The J segment lost 2 bases and the V segment lost 1 base, leaving 12 bases of the junction unmatched. The germline CDR1 and CDR2 sequences are MGHRA and YSYEKL. The CDR3 contains 18 residues. The CDR3 loop is CASSQGGTSYGKAYEQYF. DNA for the CDR3: TGCGCCAGCAGCCAAGGTGGGACTAGCTATGGGAAAGCCTACGAGCAGTACTTC.

The chain uses TRBV10-2 and TRBJ1-6; D unresolved. Germline values: CDR1 WSHSY, CDR2 SAAADI. Trimming pared 3 bases from V and 4 bases from J, leaving 4 bases between. This CDR3 is built from 13 residues. This CDR3 is CASSDGYNSPLHF. DNA for the CDR3: TGCGCCAGCAGTGACGGGTATAATTCACCCCTCCACTTT.

The chain employs TRBV19 and TRBJ2-1; tentatively, D is TRBD2 (7 bases). The germline V gene has CDR1 LNHDA and CDR2 SQIVND (reference sequence). This CDR3 contains 13 residues. V dropped 7 bases and J dropped 9 bases, with 16 bases sitting between them. The CDR3: CASIDGGPGEQFF. Written as DNA, the CDR3 is TGTGCCAGTATTGACGGGGGGCCCGGTGAGCAGTTCTTC.

J is TRBJ2-7 and V is TRBV30; 8 positions agree with TRBD1. The germline gives CDR1 GTSNPN, CDR2 SVGIG (reference sequence). V shed 2 bases, J shed 3 bases, and the junction held 6 bases outside the gene matches. The CDR3 loop spans 14 amino acids. In DNA form, the CDR3 reads TGTGCCTGGAGTCCCGACAGGGGCGGCTACGAGCAGTACTTC. The encoded protein is CAWSPDRGGYEQYF.

The genes are TRBV11-2 and TRBJ2-7; no definite D call. Trimming stripped 8 bases from V and 3 bases from J, with 8 bases between. The CDR3 runs to 11 residues. From germline, CDR1 is SGHAT and CDR2 FQNNGV. The CDR3 loop reads CASSRNYEQYF. CDR3 bases: TGTGCCAGCTCGAGGAACTACGAGCAGTACTTC.

V and J are TRBV30 and TRBJ2-1; D uncertain. V gave up 0 bases and J gave up 3 bases, with 6 bases separating them. The germline V gene has CDR1 GTSNPN and CDR2 SVGIG (reference sequence). This CDR3 region has 13 residues. The CDR3 protein is CAWSVSGYNEQFF. CDR3 bases: TGTGCCTGGAGTGTGTCCGGCTACAATGAGCAGTTCTTC.

V and J are TRBV6-5 and TRBJ1-1, with D perhaps TRBD1 (6 bases). Germline CDR1 MNHEY, CDR2 SVGAGI. The V and J ends lost 6 bases and 1 base respectively, with 12 bases between them. The CDR3 loop spans 14 amino acids. CDR3: CASSRQDRNTEAFF. The CDR3 DNA reads TGTGCCAGCAGCCGTCAGGACAGGAACACTGAAGCTTTCTTT.

The V call is TRBV5-4, the J call TRBJ1-3; the match to TRBD1 covers 8 bases. The V gene's germline CDR1 is SGHNT and CDR2 YYREEE (reference sequence). The V gene end was trimmed by 4 bases and the J gene end by 5 bases; junction bases not matched to a gene: 5. The CDR3 is made up of 14 amino acids. For the CDR3, the DNA is TGTGCCAGCAGCATCGACAGGGGCCGAAACACCATATATTTT. It is translated as CASSIDRGRNTIYF.

This clone was picked up one time. The chain recombines TRBV5-5 with TRBJ1-2, with 8 bases fitting TRBD1. Germline CDR1 and CDR2: SGHKS and YYEKEE (reference sequence). The CDR3 covers 14 residues. Trimming cost V 3 bases and J 5 bases; bases outside gene matches: 6. This CDR3 reads CASSSNRQGYGYTF. The DNA for the CDR3 is TGTGCCAGCAGCTCGAACCGACAGGGGTATGGCTACACCTTC.